This T cell receptor beta chain was recovered during a study of T cell responses to AZD1222 COVID-19 vaccine. Deletions cut 4 bases from V and 0 bases from J, with 7 bases between. Germline V lookup: CDR1 GTSNPN, CDR2 SVGIG (reference sequence). The CDR3 length is 13 residues. Remarks on this clone: The antigen remains undetermined.

General study results and limits: Spike was spanned by vaccine-associated CD4 TCRs, which were dominant at 160-218 and 743-854. Repertoires were collected only later (after the peak T cell response had occurred). There were mostly white British donors and more females than males, and clonal diversity was possibly underestimated.

Only in-frame clones appear in the TCRdb table, and some are missing; sequencing was by immunoSEQ multiplex PCR. The data hold 150,000 to 200,000 clones, with more than 90% observed a single time. This specimen was peripheral blood, taken on day 0 of AZD1222 vaccination. This receptor was identified in an adult in good health. The V and J genes are TRBV30 and TRBJ1-5; D remains ambiguous. DNA of the CDR3: TGTGCCTGGACTAGCACTAGCAATCAGCCCCAGCATTTT. Translated, it gives CAWTSTSNQPQHF.